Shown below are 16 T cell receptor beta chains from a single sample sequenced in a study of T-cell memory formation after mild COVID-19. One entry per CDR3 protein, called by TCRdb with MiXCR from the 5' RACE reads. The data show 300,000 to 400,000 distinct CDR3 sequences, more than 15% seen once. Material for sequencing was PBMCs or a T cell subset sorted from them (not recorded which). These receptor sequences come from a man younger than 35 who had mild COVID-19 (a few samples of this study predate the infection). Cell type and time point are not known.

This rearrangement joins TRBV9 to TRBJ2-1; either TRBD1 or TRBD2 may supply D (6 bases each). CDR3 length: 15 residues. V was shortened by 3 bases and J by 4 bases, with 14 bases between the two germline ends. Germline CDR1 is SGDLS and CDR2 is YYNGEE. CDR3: CASSGGAPGYNEQFF. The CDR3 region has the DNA TGTGCCAGCAGCGGGGGGGCCCCCGGGTACAATGAGCAGTTCTTC.

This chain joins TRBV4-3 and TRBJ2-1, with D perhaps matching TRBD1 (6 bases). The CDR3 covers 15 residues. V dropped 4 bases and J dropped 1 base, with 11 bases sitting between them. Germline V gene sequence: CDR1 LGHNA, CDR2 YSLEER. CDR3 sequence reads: CASSPHRASYNEQFF. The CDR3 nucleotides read TGCGCCAGCAGCCCGCACAGGGCATCCTACAATGAGCAGTTCTTC.

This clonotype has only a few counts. The CDR3 DNA is TGTGCCAGCAGTTTTGGACAGGTCCAGCCCCAGCATTTT. It codes for CASSFGQVQPQHF. The chain links TRBV12-3 or TRBV12-4 to TRBJ1-5, with TRBD1 identical over 7 bases. CDR3 length equals 13 residues. V lost 3 bases and J lost 7; bases outside the gene matches: 3.

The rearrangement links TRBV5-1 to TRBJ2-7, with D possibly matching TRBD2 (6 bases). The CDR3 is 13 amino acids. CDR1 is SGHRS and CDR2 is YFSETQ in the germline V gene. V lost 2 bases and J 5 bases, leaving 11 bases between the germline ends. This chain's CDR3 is CASSFQGGNEQYF. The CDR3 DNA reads TGCGCCAGCAGCTTTCAGGGAGGTAACGAGCAGTACTTC.

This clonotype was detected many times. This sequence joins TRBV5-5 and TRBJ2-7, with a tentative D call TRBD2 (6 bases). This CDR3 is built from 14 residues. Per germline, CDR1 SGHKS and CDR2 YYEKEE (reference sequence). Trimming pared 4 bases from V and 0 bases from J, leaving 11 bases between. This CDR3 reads CASSVGGTSYEQYF. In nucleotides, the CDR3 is TGTGCCAGCAGCGTGGGAGGAACCTCCTACGAGCAGTACTTC.

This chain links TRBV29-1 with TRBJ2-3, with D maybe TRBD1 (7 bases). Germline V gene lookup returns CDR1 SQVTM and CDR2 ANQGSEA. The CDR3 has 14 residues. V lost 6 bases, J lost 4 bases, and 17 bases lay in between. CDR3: CSVAGGLASDTQYF. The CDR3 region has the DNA TGCAGCGTCGCAGGGGGGCTAGCCTCAGATACGCAGTATTTT.

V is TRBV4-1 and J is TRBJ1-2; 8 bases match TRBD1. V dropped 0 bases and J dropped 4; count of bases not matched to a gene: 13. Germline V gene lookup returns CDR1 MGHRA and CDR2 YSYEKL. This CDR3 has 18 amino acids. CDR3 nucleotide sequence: TGCGCCAGCAGCCAAGATACCACAGGGGGAGAAGCTACCTATGGCTACACCTTC. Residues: CASSQDTTGGEATYGYTF.

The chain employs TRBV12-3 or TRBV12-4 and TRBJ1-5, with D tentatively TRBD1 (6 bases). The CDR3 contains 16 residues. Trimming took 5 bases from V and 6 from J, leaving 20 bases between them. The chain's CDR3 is CASSTATGSLAQPQHF. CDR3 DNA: TGTGCCAGCAGTACTGCTACAGGGTCTCTCGCTCAGCCCCAGCATTTT.

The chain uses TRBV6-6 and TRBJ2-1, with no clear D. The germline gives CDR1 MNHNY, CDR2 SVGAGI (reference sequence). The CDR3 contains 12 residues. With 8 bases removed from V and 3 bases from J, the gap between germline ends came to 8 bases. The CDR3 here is CASLRGYNEQFF. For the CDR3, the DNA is TGTGCCAGCCTTAGAGGCTACAATGAGCAGTTCTTC.

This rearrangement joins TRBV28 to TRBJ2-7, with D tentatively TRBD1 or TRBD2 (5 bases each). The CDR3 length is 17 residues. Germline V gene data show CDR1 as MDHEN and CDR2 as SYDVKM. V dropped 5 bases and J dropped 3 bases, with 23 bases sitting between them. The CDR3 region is CASSPRDRTTRIYEQYV. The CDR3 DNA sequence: TGTGCCAGCAGTCCGAGGGATAGGACAACAAGGATCTACGAGCAGTACGTC.

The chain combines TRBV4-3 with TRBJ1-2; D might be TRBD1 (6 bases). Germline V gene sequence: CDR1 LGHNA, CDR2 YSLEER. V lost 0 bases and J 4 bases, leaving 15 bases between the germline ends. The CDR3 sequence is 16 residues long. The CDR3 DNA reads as TGCGCCAGCAGCCAAGATATGGGGGGCGCGGGCTATGGCTACACCTTC. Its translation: CASSQDMGGAGYGYTF.

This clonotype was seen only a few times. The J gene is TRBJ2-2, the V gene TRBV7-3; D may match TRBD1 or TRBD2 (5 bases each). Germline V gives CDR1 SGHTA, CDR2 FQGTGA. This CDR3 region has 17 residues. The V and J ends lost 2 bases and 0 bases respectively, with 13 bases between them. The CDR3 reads CASSLWAGTTNTGELFF. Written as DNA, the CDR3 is TGTGCCAGCAGCTTATGGGCAGGGACGACGAACACCGGGGAGCTGTTTTTT.

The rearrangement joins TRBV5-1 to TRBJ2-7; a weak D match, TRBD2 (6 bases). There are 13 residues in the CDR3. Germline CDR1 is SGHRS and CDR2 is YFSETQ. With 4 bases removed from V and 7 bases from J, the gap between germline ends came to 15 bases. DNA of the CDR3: TGCGCCAGCAGCGCGGGACGACTCCGGGAGCAGTACTTC. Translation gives CASSAGRLREQYF.

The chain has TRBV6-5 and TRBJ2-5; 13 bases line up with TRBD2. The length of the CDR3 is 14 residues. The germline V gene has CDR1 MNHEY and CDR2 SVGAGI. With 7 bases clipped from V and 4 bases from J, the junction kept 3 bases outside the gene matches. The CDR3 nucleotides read TGTGCCAGCAAGACTAGCGGGGGGCCAGAGACCCAGTACTTC. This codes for CASKTSGGPETQYF.

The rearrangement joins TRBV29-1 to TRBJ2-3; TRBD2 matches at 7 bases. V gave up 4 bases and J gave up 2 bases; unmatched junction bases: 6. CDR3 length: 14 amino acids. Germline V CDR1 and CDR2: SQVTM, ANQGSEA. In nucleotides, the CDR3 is TGCAGCGTTGGGGTCGGGGGGTCCACAGATACGCAGTATTTT. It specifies CSVGVGGSTDTQYF.

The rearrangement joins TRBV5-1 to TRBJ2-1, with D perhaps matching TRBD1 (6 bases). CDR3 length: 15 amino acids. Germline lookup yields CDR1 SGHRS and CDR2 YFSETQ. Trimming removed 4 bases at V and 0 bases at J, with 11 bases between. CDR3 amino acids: CASSPTGYSYNEQFF. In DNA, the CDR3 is TGCGCCAGCAGCCCTACAGGGTACTCCTACAATGAGCAGTTCTTC.